The T cell receptor (beta chain) described here comes from a study of T cell responses to AZD1222 COVID-19 vaccine. V was pared by 5 bases and J by 5 bases, with 11 bases of the junction left unmatched. Germline V gene data show CDR1 as SGHVS and CDR2 as FQNEAQ. The CDR3 is 16 residues long. The assay was immunoSEQ multiplex PCR, and TCRdb's table has in-frame clones only and misses some. The table has under 150,000 clones, 82% seen once. This specimen consisted of peripheral blood, obtained on day 0 of MenACWY control vaccination. This TCR was recovered from an adult in good health. The chain combines TRBV7-8 with TRBJ2-2, with TRBD2 matching 7 bases. As DNA, the CDR3 is TGTGCCAGCAGCGCCCGAGGTAGCGGGCGGACCGGGGAGCTGTTTTTT. It is translated as CASSARGSGRTGELFF.